This T cell receptor (beta chain) is drawn from a study of cytomegalovirus exposure and HLA in healthy donors. Overall study findings and caveats: Rare TCR sequences predominated, though certain public TCRs were found in many donors.

The ends lost 0 bases at V and 0 bases at J; junction bases unmatched: 3. This CDR3 has 16 amino acids. The germline V gene encodes CDR1 SGHDT and CDR2 YYEEEE. Measured with immunoSEQ multiplex PCR; TCRdb has only the in-frame clones, and not every one. Among a few hundred thousand clones listed, roughly 85% were seen once. Separate from the approximately 720-subject first cohort was the approximately 120-subject validation cohort, to which the donors belonged. Points on this clone: Antigen unknown.

J is TRBJ1-1 and V is TRBV5-6; 9 bases are a match to TRBD1. The receptor was derived from a woman aged 18-35 years in good health and CMV-seronegative. The sample comprised PBMCs. The CDR3 reads CASSLVTGGLNTEAFF. The CDR3 DNA reads as TGTGCCAGCAGCTTGGTAACAGGGGGCCTGAACACTGAAGCTTTCTTT.